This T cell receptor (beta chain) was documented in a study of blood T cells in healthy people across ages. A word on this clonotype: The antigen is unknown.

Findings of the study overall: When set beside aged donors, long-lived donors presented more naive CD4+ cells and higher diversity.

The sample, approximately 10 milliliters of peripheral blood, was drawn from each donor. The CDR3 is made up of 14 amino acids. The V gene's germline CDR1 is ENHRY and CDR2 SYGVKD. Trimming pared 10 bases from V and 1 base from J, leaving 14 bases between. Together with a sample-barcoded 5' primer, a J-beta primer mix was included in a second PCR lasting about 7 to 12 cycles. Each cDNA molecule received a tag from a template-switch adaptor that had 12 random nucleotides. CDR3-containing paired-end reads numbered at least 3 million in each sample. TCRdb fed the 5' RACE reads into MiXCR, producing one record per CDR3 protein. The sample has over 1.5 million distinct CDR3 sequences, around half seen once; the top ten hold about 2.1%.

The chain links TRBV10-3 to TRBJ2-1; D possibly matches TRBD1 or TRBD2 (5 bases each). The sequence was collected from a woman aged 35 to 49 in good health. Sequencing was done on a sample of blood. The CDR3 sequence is CASRDSGSYNEQFF. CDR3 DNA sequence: TGTGCCAGCCGAGACAGCGGTTCCTACAATGAGCAGTTCTTC.